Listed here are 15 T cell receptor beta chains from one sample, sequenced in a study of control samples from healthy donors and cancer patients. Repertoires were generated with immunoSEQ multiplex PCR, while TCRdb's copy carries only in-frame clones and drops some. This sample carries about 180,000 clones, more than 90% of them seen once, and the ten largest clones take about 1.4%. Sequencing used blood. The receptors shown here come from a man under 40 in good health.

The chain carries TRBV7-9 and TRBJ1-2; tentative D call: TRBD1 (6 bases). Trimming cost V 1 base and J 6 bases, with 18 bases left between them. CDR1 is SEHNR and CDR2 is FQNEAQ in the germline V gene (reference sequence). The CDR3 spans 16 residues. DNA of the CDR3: TGTGCCAGCAGCTTAGGAACAGGGCGATTAGTCAATGGCTACACCTTC. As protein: CASSLGTGRLVNGYTF.

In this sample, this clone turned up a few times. The CDR3 here is CASSRRGVGNQPQHF. CDR3 coding DNA: TGTGCCAGTAGCAGGCGGGGGGTAGGAAATCAGCCCCAGCATTTT. This chain joins TRBV19 and TRBJ1-5, with D perhaps TRBD1 (5 bases). This CDR3 is 15 amino acids long. CDR1 is LNHDA and CDR2 is SQIVND in the germline V gene (reference sequence). The V end was cut by 6 bases, the J end by 4 bases, with 16 bases between. Full variable domain (rest looked up from reference TRBV19 and TRBJ1-5): DGGITQSPKYLFRKEGQNVTLSCEQNLNHDAMYWYRQDPGQGLRLIYYSQIVNDFQKGDIAEGYSVSREKKESFPLTVTSAQKNPTAFYLCASSRRGVGNQPQHFGDGTRLSIL.

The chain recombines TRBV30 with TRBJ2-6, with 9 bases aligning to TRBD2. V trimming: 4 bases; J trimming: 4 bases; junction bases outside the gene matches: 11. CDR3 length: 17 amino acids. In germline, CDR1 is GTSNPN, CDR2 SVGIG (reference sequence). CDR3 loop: CAWTEGSGSPGANVLTF. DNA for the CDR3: TGTGCCTGGACGGAGGGTAGCGGGAGTCCCGGGGCCAACGTCCTGACTTTC. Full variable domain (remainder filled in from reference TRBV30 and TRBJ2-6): SQTIHQWPATLVQPVGSPLSLECTVEGTSNPNLYWYRQAAGRGLQLLFYSVGIGQISSEVPQNLSASRPQDRQFILSSKKLLLSDSGFYLCAWTEGSGSPGANVLTFGAGSRLTVL.

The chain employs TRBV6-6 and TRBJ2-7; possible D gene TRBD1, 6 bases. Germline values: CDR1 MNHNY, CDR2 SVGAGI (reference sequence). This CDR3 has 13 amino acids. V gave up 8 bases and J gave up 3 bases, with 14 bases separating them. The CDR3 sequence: CASRSDRYYEQYF. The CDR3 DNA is TGTGCCAGCCGTTCGGACAGATACTACGAGCAGTACTTC.

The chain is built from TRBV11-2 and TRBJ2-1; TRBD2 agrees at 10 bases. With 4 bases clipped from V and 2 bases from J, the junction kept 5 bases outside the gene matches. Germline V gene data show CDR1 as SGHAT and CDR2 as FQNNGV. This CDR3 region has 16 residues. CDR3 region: CASSSISGGTYNEQFF. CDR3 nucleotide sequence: TGTGCCAGCAGCTCAATTAGCGGGGGGACCTACAATGAGCAGTTCTTC.

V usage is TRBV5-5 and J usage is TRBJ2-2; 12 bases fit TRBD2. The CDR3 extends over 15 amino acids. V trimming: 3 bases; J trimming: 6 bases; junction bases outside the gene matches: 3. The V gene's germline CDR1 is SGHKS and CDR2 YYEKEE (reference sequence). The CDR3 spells CASSWRTSGAGELFF. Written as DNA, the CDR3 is TGTGCCAGCAGCTGGAGGACTAGCGGGGCCGGGGAGCTGTTTTTT.

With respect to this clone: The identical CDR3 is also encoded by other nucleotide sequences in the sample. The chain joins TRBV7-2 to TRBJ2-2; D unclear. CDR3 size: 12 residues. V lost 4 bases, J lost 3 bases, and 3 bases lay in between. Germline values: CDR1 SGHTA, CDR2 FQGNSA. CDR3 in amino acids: CASSSDTGELFF. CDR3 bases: TGTGCCAGCAGCTCAGACACCGGGGAGCTGTTTTTT.

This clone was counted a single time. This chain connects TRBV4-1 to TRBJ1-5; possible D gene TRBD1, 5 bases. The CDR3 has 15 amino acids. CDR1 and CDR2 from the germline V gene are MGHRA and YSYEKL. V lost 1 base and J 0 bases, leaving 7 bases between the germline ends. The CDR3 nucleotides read TGCGCCAGCAGCCAAGGGGGGGGTAGCAATCAGCCCCAGCATTTT. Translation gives CASSQGGGSNQPQHF.

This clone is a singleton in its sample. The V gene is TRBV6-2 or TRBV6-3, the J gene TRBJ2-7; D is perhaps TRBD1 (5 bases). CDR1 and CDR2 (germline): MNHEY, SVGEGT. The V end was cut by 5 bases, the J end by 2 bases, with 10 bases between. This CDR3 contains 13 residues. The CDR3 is CASSLTETYEQYF. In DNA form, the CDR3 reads TGTGCCAGCAGTCTGACAGAGACCTACGAGCAGTACTTC.

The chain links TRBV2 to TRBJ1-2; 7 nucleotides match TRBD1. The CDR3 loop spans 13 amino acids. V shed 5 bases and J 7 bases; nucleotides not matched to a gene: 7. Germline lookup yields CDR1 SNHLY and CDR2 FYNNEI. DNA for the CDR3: TGTGCCAGCAGTAAGACAGGGAACGGTGGCTACACCTTC. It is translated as CASSKTGNGGYTF.

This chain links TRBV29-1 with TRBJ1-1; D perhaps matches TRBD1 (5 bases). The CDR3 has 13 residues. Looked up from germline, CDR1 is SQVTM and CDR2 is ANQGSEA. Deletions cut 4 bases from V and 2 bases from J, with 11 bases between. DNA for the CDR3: TGCAGCGTTGGATCTCAGGGAAACACTGAAGCTTTCTTT. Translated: CSVGSQGNTEAFF.

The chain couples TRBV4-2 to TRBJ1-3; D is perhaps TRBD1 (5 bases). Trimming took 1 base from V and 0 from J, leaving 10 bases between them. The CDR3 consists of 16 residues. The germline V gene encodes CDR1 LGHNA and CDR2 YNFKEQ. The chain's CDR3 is CASSQVDKSSGNTIYF. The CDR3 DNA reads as TGTGCCAGCAGCCAAGTGGACAAAAGCTCTGGAAACACCATATATTTT.

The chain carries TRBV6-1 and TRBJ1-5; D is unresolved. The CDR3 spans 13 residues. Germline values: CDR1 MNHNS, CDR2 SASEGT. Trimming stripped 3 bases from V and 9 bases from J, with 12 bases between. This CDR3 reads CASSDIGRRPQHF. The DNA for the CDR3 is TGTGCCAGCAGTGATATCGGGAGGCGGCCCCAGCATTTT.

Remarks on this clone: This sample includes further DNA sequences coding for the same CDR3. The CDR3 DNA is TGCGCCAGCAAGTCTATAATCGTCGACAGTTCTGGAAACACCATATATTTT. This gives the protein CASKSIIVDSSGNTIYF. V and J are TRBV10-2 and TRBJ1-3; D possibly corresponds to TRBD1 (5 bases). The germline V gene has CDR1 WSHSY and CDR2 SAAADI. With 7 bases removed from V and 1 base from J, the gap between germline ends came to 20 bases. The CDR3 consists of 17 residues.

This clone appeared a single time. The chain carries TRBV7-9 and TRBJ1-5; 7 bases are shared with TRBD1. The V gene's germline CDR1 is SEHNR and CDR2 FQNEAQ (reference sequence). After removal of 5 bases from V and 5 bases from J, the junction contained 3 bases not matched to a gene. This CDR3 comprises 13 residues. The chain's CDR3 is CASSRGTDQPQHF. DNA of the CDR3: TGTGCCAGCAGCCGTGGGACAGATCAGCCCCAGCATTTT.